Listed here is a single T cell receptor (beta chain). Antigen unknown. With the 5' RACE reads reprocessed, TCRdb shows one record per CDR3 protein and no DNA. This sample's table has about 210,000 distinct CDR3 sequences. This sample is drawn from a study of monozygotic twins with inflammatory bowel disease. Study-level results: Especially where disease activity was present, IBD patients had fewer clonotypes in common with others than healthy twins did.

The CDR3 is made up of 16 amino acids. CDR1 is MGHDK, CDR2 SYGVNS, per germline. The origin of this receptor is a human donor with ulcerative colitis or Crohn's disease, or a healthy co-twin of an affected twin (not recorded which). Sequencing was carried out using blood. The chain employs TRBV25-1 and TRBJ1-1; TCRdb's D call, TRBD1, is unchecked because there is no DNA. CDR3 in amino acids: CASSLPDPWGDTEAFF.